This entry describes one T cell receptor beta chain. This sample was included in a study of blood T cell repertoires in COVID-19. Study details: Acute-phase and convalescent COVID-19 samples originated in the United States, Italy and Spain. Sample material is recorded as cDNA or gDNA derived from T cells, B-cell-depleted T cells, or PBMCs.

Trimming took 9 bases from V and 3 from J, leaving 21 bases between them. This CDR3 has 15 residues. Authors' analysis steps: Estimation of nucleated cell counts relied on the amplification of reference gene primers. TCRdb's table, derived via immunoSEQ multiplex PCR, lists solely in-frame clones and lacks some. V and J calls and clone size come straight from that table; D and trimming were deduced from the DNA. The table lists under 200,000 clones, around 90% of them singletons. The TCR sequence derives from a man aged 60 to 69 with active or convalescent COVID-19. The V call is TRBV23-1, the J call TRBJ2-7; maybe TRBD2 (6 bases). TRBV23-1 is treated as an ORF (open reading frame) with a function not yet certain. Sequencing was performed on peripheral blood. The CDR3 nucleotides read TGCGCCAGTCTACGGGGGAATGGGGCGCGCTACGAGCAGTACTTC. Its protein is CASLRGNGARYEQYF.